Presented here are 2 T cell receptor beta chains from one specimen sequenced in a study of cytomegalovirus exposure and HLA in healthy donors. This PCR relied on a set of 60 Vbeta primers and 13 Jbeta primers. Assay: immunoSEQ multiplex PCR; the TCRdb copy retains only in-frame clones and omits some. The table has around 100,000 clones, roughly three quarters seen once. The sequencing input was PBMCs. These receptor sequences come from a young woman in good health and CMV-seropositive.

The chain is built from TRBV18 and TRBJ1-4; the match to TRBD1 covers 10 bases. The CDR3 loop spans 16 amino acids. The junction had 8 bases not matched to a gene; V was cut back by 2 bases and J by 8 bases. Germline CDR1 reads KGHSH; CDR2 reads LQKENI. Written as DNA, the CDR3 is TGTGCCAGCTCACCATCCGGGACAGGGGCGGGAGAAAAACTGTTTTTT. Protein product: CASSPSGTGAGEKLFF.

This chain connects TRBV9 to TRBJ1-1; perhaps TRBD1 as D (5 bases). CDR1 is SGDLS and CDR2 is YYNGEE in the germline V gene. The ends were cut back, 1 base at V and 7 bases at J, with 8 bases in the middle. The CDR3 is 12 amino acids. CDR3: CASSVWGGEAFF. In nucleotides, the CDR3 is TGTGCCAGCAGCGTATGGGGGGGTGAAGCTTTCTTT.